The clone carrying this TCR beta chain was picked up many times. The target antigen is unknown. With iRepertoire HTBI primers and Arm-PCR of CDR3 regions, TCR beta libraries were built. Source study methods: Overall, samples carried around 60 TRBV and around 15 TRBJ segments. Via MiXCR, TCRdb re-called the multiplex PCR reads, giving one row per CDR3 protein. What appears here as the V and J calls and clone size reflects TCRdb's work, not the paper's. The sample records more than 300,000 distinct CDR3 sequences, about 16% being singletons. These data come from a study of regulatory T cells in long-lasting Graves disease. Study-wide results and caveats: Reduced TCR diversity was observed in persistent Graves' patients versus newly diagnosed patients.

Described time point: newly diagnosed GD, antithyroid drugs for less than 3 months. The TCR library was prepared using RNA isolated from PBMCs. Clinicians diagnosed Graves' disease using American Thyroid Association guidelines. The patients were drawn from one endocrinology department in Xi'an, China. CDR3 size: 14 residues. Germline V gene data show CDR1 as DFQATT and CDR2 as SNEGSKA (reference sequence). V was cut by 1 base and J by 5 bases, with 12 bases left in between. This clonotype was sampled from a female donor with Graves disease. The chain has TRBV20-1 and TRBJ1-5; D is unclear. Sequencing was performed on peripheral blood mononuclear cells (PBMCs), taken at new diagnosis, from a patient treated with antithyroid drugs. The CDR3 coding sequence is TGCAGTGCTAGAGGTACCTCAAGTGATCAGCCCCAGCATTTT. Encoded protein: CSARGTSSDQPQHF.